Detailed here is one T cell receptor (beta chain). This record belongs to a study of control samples from healthy donors and cancer patients. Some clones are missing from TCRdb's copy, which holds only in-frame ones; the method was immunoSEQ multiplex PCR. The table records 100,000 to 150,000 clones, around 93% of them present only once. The CDR3 is 13 residues long. The germline gives CDR1 MNHEY, CDR2 SMNVEV (reference sequence). J gave up 0 bases and V 10 bases, and 2 bases lay outside the gene matches. The receptor was derived from a woman aged 45 to 65 in good health. The chain carries TRBV27 and TRBJ2-1, with 8 positions matching TRBD2. Sequencing used blood. The CDR3 here is CATGGSSYNEQFF. The DNA for the CDR3 is TGTGCCACGGGGGGGAGCTCCTACAATGAGCAGTTCTTC.